This T cell receptor (beta chain) was sequenced in a study of blood T cell repertoires in COVID-19. Study summary: Nucleic acid was either cDNA or gDNA, and it came from T cells, B-cell-depleted T cells, or PBMCs.

Assay: immunoSEQ multiplex PCR; the TCRdb copy retains only in-frame clones and omits some. The table records some 100,000 clones, roughly 90% of them present only once. This CDR3 comprises 15 residues. J lost 5 bases, V lost 5 bases, and 7 bases had no gene match. The germline V gene encodes CDR1 MNHEY and CDR2 SMNVEV (reference sequence). This clone was recorded a few times. This clonotype originated in a woman in her 70s with acute or convalescent COVID-19. This sequence joins TRBV27 and TRBJ2-1, with 9 positions matching TRBD2. Sample: peripheral blood. This CDR3 is CASSTGTSRNNEQFF. CDR3 in DNA: TGTGCCAGCAGTACCGGGACTAGCCGAAACAATGAGCAGTTCTTC.